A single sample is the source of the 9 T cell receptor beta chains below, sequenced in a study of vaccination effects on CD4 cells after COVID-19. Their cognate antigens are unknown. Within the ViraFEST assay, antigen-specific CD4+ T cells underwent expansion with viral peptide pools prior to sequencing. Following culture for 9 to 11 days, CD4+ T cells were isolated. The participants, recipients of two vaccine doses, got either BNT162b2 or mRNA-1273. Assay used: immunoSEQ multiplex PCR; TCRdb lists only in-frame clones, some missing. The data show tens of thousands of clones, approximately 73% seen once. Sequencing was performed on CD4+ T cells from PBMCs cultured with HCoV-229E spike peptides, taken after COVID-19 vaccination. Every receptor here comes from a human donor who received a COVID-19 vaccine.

The CDR3 DNA sequence: TGCGCCAGCAGTGATTCCGGGACAGGGGGCACTGAAGCTTTCTTT. Amino acid sequence: CASSDSGTGGTEAFF. This rearrangement joins TRBV10-1 to TRBJ1-1, with 11 bases lining up with TRBD1. V was pared by 3 bases and J by 4 bases, with 4 bases of the junction left unmatched. Germline V gene lookup returns CDR1 WNHNN and CDR2 SYGVQD (reference sequence). CDR3 length: 15 residues.

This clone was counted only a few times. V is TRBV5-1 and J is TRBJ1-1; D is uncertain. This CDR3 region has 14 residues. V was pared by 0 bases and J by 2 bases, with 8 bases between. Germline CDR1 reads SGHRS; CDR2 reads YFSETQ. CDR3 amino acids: CASSLGAANTEAFF. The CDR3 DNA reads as TGCGCCAGCAGCTTGGGGGCAGCCAACACTGAAGCTTTCTTT.

The chain's CDR3 is CASSVRLAGTGELFF. CDR3 DNA: TGTGCCAGCAGCGTGAGACTAGCGGGCACCGGGGAGCTGTTTTTT. The chain joins TRBV9 to TRBJ2-2; 10 bases map to TRBD2. The junction had 2 bases not matched to a gene; V was cut back by 2 bases and J by 4 bases. Germline values: CDR1 SGDLS, CDR2 YYNGEE. The CDR3 covers 15 residues. Full variable domain (rest looked up from reference TRBV9 and TRBJ2-2): DSGVTQTPKHLITATGQRVTLRCSPRSGDLSVYWYQQSLDQGLQFLIQYYNGEERAKGNILERFSAQQFPDLHSELNLSSLELGDSALYFCASSVRLAGTGELFFGEGSRLTVL.

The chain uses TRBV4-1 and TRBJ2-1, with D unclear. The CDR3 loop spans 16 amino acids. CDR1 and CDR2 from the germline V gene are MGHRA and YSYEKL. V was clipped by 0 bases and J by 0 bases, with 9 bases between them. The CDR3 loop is CASSQDPASSYNEQFF. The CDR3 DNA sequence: TGCGCCAGCAGCCAAGACCCAGCCAGCTCCTACAATGAGCAGTTCTTC.

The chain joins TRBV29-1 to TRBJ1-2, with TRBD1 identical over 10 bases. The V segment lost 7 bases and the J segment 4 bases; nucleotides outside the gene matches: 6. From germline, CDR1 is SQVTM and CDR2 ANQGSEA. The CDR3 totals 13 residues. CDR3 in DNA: TGCAGCGCCGCGGGACAGGGGTTCTATGGCTACACCTTC. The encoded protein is CSAAGQGFYGYTF.

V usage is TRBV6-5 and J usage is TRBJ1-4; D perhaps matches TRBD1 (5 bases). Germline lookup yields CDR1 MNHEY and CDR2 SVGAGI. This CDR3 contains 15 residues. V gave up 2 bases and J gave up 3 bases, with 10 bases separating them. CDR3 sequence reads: CASSYQGIANEKLFF. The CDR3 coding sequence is TGTGCCAGCAGTTACCAGGGTATTGCTAATGAAAAACTGTTTTTT.

The CDR3 loop reads CASSQEISGSVGNIQYF. The CDR3, as DNA: TGCGCCAGCAGCCAAGAGATTAGCGGGTCTGTGGGAAACATTCAGTACTTC. This sequence joins TRBV4-3 and TRBJ2-4; 7 bases line up with TRBD2. Germline V lookup: CDR1 LGHNA, CDR2 YSLEER. This CDR3 has 17 amino acids. V lost 0 bases and J lost 6; bases outside the gene matches: 11.

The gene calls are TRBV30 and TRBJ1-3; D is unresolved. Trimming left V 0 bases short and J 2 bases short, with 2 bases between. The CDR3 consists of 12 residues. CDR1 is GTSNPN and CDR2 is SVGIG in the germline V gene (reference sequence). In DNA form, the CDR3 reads TGTGCCTGGAGTGTACCTGGAAACACCATATATTTT. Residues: CAWSVPGNTIYF.

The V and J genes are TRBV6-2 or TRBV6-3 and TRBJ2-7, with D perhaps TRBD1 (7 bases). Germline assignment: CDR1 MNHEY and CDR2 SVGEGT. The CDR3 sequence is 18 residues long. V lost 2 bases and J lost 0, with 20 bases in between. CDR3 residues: CASSYDRARGSSSYEQYV. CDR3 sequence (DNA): TGTGCCAGCAGTTACGACAGGGCGCGGGGATCAAGCTCCTACGAGCAGTACGTC.